The entry below describes one T cell receptor (beta chain). Its antigen is unidentified. This sample was included in a study of blood T cells in healthy people across ages. The CDR3 consists of 16 residues. The ends were cut back, 7 bases at V and 1 base at J, with 19 bases in the middle. Germline V gives CDR1 SGHAT, CDR2 FQNNGV. Combining a sample-barcoded 5' primer with a J-beta primer mix, a second PCR ran for about 7 to 11 cycles. In TCRdb, the 5' RACE reads were re-called with MiXCR into one record per CDR3 protein. The sample lists fewer than 1,000,000 distinct CDR3 sequences, 40% to 50% occurring once. Study-wide points: Age advanced and TCR beta diversity per million T cells fell, roughly linearly. With donor CMV status unknown, expanded clonotype changes were possibly confounded.

V gene TRBV11-2 combines with J gene TRBJ2-5; possibly TRBD2 for D (5 bases). The sample was blood. This sequence originates from a man aged 55 to 70 in good health. CDR3 DNA: TGTGCCAGCAACTTGACTACCGGAGCGGCCCAAGAGACCCAGTACTTC. Residues: CASNLTTGAAQETQYF.